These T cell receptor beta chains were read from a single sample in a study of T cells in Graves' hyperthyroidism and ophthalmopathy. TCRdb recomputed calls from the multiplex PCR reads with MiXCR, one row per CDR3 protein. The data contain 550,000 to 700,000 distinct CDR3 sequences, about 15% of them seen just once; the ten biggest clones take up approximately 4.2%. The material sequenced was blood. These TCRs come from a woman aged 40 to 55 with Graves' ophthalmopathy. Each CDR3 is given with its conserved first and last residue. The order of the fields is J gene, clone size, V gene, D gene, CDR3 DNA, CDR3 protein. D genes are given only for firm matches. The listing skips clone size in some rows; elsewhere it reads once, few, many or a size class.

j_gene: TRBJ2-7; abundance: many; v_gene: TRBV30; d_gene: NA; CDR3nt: TGTGCCTGGAGCGGATCCTACGAGCAGTACTTC; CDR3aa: CAWSGSYEQYF
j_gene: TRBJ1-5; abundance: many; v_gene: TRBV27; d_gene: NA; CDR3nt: TGTGCCAGCAGTAGGGTGGCGAGCAATCAGCCCCAGCATTTT; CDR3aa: CASSRVASNQPQHF
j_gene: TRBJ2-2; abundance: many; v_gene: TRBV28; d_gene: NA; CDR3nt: TGTGCCAGCATTAAAGACGTGGGGGGGGAGCTGTTTTTT; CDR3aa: CASIKDVGGELFF
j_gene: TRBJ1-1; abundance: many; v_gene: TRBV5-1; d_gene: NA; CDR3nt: TGCGCCAGCAGCACCGGGACAATAAGCACTGAAGCTTTCTTT; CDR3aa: CASSTGTISTEAFF
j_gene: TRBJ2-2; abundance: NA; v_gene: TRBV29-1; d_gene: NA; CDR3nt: TGCAGCGTTGTCCAGGGACGGAGCGGGGAGCTGTTTTTT; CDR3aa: CSVVQGRSGELFF
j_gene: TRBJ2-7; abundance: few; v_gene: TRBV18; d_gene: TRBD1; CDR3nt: TGTGCCAGCTCACCACGATACAGGGGGCGCGACGAGCAGTACTTC; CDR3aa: CASSPRYRGRDEQYF
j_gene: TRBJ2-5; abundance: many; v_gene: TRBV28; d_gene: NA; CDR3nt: TGTGCCAGCAAGGCTGTTGCGACCCAGTACTTC; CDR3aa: CASKAVATQYF
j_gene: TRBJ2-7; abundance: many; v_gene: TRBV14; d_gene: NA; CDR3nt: TGTGCCAGCAGCCATAGCGAATACGAGCAGTACTTC; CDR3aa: CASSHSEYEQYF
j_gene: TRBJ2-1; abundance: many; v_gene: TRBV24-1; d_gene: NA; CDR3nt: TGTGCCACCAGTGTGGGAGGCTACAATGAGCAGTTCTTC; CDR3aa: CATSVGGYNEQFF
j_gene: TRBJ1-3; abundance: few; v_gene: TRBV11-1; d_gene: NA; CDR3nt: TGTGCCAGCAGCGATCGCCGACAGAGATCCTCTGGAAACACCATATATTTT; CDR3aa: CASSDRRQRSSGNTIYF
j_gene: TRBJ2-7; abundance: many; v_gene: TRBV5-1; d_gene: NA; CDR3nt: TGCGCCAGCAGCTTGGCCGCCGACTACGAGCAGTACTTC; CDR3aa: CASSLAADYEQYF
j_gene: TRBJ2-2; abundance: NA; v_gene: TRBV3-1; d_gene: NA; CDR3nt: TGTGCCAGCAGCCAAGATGGGGGGGACACTCCACCCGGGGAGCTGTTTTTT; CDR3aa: CASSQDGGDTPPGELFF
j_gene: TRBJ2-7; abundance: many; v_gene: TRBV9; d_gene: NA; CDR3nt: TGTGCCAGCAGCGTAGGGGACGGAACCTACGAGCAGTACTTC; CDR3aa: CASSVGDGTYEQYF
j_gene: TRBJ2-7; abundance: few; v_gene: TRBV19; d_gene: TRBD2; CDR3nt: TGTGCCAGTAGTGCCTACCCCGGGGGAGGGTACGAGCAGTACTTC; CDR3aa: CASSAYPGGGYEQYF
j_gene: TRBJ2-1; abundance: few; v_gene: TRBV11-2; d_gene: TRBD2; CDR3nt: TGTGCCAGCAGCTTACGAGCGGGGAGCTCCTACAATGAGCAGTTCTTC; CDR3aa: CASSLRAGSSYNEQFF
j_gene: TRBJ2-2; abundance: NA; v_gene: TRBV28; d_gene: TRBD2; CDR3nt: TGTGCCAGCAGTTTAGCGGGAGTTACCGGGGAGCTGTTTTTT; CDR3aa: CASSLAGVTGELFF
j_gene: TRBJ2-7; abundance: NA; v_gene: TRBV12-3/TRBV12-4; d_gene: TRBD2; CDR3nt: TGTGCCAGCAGTCGGGGGGGGCTGGGAAACTACGAGCAGTACTTC; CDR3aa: CASSRGGLGNYEQYF
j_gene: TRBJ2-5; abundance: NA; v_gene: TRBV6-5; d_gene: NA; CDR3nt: TGTGCCAGCAGATACCTGGGAGGAGAGAAGACCCAGTACTTC; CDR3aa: CASRYLGGEKTQYF
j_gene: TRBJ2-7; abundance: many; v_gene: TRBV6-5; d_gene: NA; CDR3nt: TGTGCCAGCAGACCGCCCACTCGGGACGAGCAGTACTTC; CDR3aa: CASRPPTRDEQYF
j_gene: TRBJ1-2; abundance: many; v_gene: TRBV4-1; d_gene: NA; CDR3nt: TGCGCCAGCAGCCAAGCGGGGCTGGGAGGCTACACCTTC; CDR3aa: CASSQAGLGGYTF
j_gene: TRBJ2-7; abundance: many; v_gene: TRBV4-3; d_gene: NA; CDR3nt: TGCGCCAGCAGCCACACCAATGAGGGGTACGAGCAGTACTTC; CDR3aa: CASSHTNEGYEQYF
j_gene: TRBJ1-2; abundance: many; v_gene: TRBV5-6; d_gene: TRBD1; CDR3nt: TGTGCCAGCAGCTTGGGACAGGGTGGATCACGCTGGGGAGGCTACACCTTC; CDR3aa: CASSLGQGGSRWGGYTF
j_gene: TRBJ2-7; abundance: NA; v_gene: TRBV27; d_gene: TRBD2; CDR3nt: TGTGCCAGCAGTTTCCGGACTAGCGGGCCTGGGGAGCAGTACTTC; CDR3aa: CASSFRTSGPGEQYF